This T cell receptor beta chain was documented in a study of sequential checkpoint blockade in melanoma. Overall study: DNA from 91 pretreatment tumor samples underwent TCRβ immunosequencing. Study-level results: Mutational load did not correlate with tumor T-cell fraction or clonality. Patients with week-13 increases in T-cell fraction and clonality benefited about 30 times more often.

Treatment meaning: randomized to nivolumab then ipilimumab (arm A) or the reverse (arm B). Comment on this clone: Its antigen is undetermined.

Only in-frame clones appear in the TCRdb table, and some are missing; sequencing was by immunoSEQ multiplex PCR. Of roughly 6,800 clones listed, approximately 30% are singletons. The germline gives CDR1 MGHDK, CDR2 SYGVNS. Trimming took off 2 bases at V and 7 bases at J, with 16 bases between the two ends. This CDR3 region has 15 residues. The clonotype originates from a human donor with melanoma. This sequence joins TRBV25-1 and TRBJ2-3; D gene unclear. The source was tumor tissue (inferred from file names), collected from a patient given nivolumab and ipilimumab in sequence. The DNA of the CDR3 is TGTGCCAGCAGTGAAGGCATGACGGAACTAAATACGCAGTATTTT. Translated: CASSEGMTELNTQYF.